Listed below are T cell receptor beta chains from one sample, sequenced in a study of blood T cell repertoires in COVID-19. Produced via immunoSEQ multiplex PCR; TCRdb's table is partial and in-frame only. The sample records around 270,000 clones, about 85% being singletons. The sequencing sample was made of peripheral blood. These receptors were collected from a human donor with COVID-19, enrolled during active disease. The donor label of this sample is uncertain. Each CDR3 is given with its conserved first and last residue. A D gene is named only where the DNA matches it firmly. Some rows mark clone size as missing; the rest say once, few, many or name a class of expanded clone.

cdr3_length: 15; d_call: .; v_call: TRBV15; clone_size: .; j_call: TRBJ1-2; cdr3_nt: TGTGCCACCAGCAGAGAGAGGGCCCCGGGCTATGGCTACACCTTC; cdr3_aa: CATSRERAPGYGYTF
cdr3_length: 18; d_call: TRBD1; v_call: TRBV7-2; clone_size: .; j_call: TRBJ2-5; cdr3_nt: TGTGCCAGCAGCCCCCAGTCGAGACAGGGGATATTCCAAGAGACCCAGTACTTC; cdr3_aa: CASSPQSRQGIFQETQYF
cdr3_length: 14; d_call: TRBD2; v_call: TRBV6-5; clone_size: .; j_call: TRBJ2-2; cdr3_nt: TGTGCCGCACGACTAGCGGGAGCCGTCGGGGAGCTGTTTTTT; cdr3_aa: CAARLAGAVGELFF
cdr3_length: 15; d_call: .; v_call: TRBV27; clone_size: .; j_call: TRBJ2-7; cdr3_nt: TGTGCCAGCAGTTTAATACGGGGGTTCGGATACGAGCAGTACTTC; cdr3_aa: CASSLIRGFGYEQYF
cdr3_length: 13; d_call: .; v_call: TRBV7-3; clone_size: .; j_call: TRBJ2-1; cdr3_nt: TGTGCCAGCAGCTTAACTTCTGGAGGGGAGCAGTTCTTC; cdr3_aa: CASSLTSGGEQFF
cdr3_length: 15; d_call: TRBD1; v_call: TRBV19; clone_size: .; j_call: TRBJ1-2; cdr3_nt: TGTGCCAGTACACACAACCGGGACAGGATCTATGGCTACACCTTC; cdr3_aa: CASTHNRDRIYGYTF
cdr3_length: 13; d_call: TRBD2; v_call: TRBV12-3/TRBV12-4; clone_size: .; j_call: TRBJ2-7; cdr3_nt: TGTGCCAGCAGTTGGGGACTATCCTACGAGCAGTACTTC; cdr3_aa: CASSWGLSYEQYF
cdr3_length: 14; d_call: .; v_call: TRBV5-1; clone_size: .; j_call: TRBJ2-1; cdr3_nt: TGCGCCAGCAGCTTGGCGAGCTCCTACAATGAGCAGTTCTTC; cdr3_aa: CASSLASSYNEQFF
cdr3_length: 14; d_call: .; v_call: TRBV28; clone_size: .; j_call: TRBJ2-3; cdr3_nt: TGTGCCAGCAGTTTGGAGGGCCGGGGAGATACGCAGTATTTT; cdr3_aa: CASSLEGRGDTQYF
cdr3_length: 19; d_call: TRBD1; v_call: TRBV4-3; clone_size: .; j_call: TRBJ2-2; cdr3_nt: TGCGCCACCCCCCTCAGAATGCACCGGGACAGGGATTTTGTCGGGGAGCTGTTTTTT; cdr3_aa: CATPLRMHRDRDFVGELFF
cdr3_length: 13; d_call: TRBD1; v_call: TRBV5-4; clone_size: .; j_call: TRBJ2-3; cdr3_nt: TGTGCCAGCAGCTGGGACAGGGCAGATACGCAGTATTTT; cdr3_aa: CASSWDRADTQYF
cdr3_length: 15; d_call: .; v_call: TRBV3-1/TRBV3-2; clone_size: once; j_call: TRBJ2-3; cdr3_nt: TGTGCCAGCAGCCAAGCGAGCGGGTACACAGATACGCAGTATTTT; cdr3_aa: CASSQASGYTDTQYF
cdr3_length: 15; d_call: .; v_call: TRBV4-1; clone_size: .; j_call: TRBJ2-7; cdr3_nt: TGCGCCAGCAGCCACAACCCAGGGCCGACCTACGAGCAGTACTTC; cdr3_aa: CASSHNPGPTYEQYF
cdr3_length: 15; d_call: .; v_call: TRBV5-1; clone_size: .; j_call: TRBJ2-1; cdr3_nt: TGCGCCAGCAGCCTGCAGGGAGGTTCTCACAATGAGCAGTTCTTC; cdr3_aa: CASSLQGGSHNEQFF
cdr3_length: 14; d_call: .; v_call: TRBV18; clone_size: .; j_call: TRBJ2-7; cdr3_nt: TGTGCCAGCTCACCACCGGCAGGGCCTTACGAGCAGTACTTC; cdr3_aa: CASSPPAGPYEQYF